Below are 15 T cell receptor beta chains sequenced from a single sample in a study of Ad26.COV2.S vaccination and SARS-CoV-2 variants. Repertoires were generated with immunoSEQ multiplex PCR, while TCRdb's copy carries only in-frame clones and drops some. The sample lists roughly 350,000 clones, around 87% occurring once. Specified treatment: 15 to 20 received Ad26.COV2.S at low or high dose, single or two shots; several received placebo; per-sample allocation not given. All samples were drawn on day 63, counting from the first vaccine or placebo injection. The specimen comprised peripheral blood, sampled in a trial of Ad26.COV2.S vaccine versus placebo. Receptor source: a person between 18 and 65 years old who received the Ad26.COV2.S COVID-19 vaccine or a placebo.

V usage is TRBV7-2 and J usage is TRBJ2-7, with D maybe TRBD2 (7 bases). Trimming left V 1 base short and J 2 bases short, with 12 bases between. There are 15 residues in the CDR3. The germline V gene encodes CDR1 SGHTA and CDR2 FQGNSA. The DNA for the CDR3 is TGTGCCAGCAGCTTAGAACGCGGGGGCGCCTACGAGCAGTACTTC. Translation: CASSLERGGAYEQYF. The full variable domain, rest sourced from reference TRBV7-2 and TRBJ2-7, is GAGVSQSPSNKVTEKGKDVELRCDPISGHTALYWYRQSLGQGLEFLIYFQGNSAPDKSGLPSDRFSAERTGGSVSTLTIQRTQQEDSAVYLCASSLERGGAYEQYFGPGTRLTVT.

The V gene is TRBV4-3, the J gene TRBJ2-1; D might be TRBD1 or TRBD2, each matching 5 bases. Trimming cost V 6 bases and J 6 bases, with 9 bases left between them. Per the germline V gene, CDR1 is LGHNA and CDR2 is YSLEER. The CDR3 extends over 12 amino acids. For the CDR3, the DNA is TGCGCCAGCAGTGGGACCACCAATGAGCAGTTCTTC. Translating it yields CASSGTTNEQFF.

The V and J genes are TRBV7-8 and TRBJ1-2, with a tentative D call TRBD1 (6 bases). The CDR3 length is 16 residues. Germline V gene data show CDR1 as SGHVS and CDR2 as FQNEAQ. V lost 1 base to trimming and J lost 8 bases, with 20 bases between them. CDR3: CASSLGRTVLSGGYTF. In DNA form, the CDR3 reads TGTGCCAGCAGCTTAGGAAGGACAGTCTTGTCAGGGGGCTACACCTTC.

The chain has TRBV6-5 and TRBJ2-7; D uncertain. This CDR3 has 10 residues. Germline CDR1 MNHEY, CDR2 SVGAGI. Deletions cut 7 bases from V and 4 bases from J, with 5 bases between. CDR3 coding DNA: TGTGCCAGCAACGAGTACGAGCAGTACTTC. It yields the protein CASNEYEQYF.

The chain uses TRBV4-2 and TRBJ1-1; D gene uncertain. CDR3 size: 14 residues. Germline-derived CDR1 and CDR2 are LGHNA and YNFKEQ. V was shortened by 4 bases and J by 4 bases, with 13 bases between the two germline ends. The CDR3 DNA reads TGTGCCAGCAGCCCACCGACCGGACGCACTGAAGCTTTCTTT. Encoded protein: CASSPPTGRTEAFF.

In nucleotides, the CDR3 is TGTGCCAGCAGCCTCACCCGGGGCGCAAGGACTGAAGCTTTCTTT. It specifies CASSLTRGARTEAFF. The chain combines TRBV7-8 with TRBJ1-1, with D possibly being TRBD1 (5 bases). This CDR3 has 15 amino acids. V lost 5 bases and J 5 bases, leaving 18 bases between the germline ends. Per germline, CDR1 SGHVS and CDR2 FQNEAQ.

The chain combines TRBV19 with TRBJ1-5, with 8 bases fitting TRBD1. The CDR3 has 15 residues. Germline trimming cut 7 bases from V and 8 bases from J; bases unmatched to any gene: 13. The germline V gene encodes CDR1 LNHDA and CDR2 SQIVND (reference sequence). The CDR3 here is CASIDRGIQKEPQHF. As DNA, the CDR3 is TGTGCCAGTATCGACAGGGGAATACAGAAGGAGCCCCAGCATTTT.

This clone qualifies as medium-sized. The V call is TRBV5-4, the J call TRBJ1-3, with D uncertain. Deletions cut 7 bases from V and 0 bases from J, with 5 bases between. The CDR3 is 12 residues long. Germline CDR1 SGHNT, CDR2 YYREEE (reference sequence). The CDR3 DNA reads as TGTGCCAGCCAGGACTCTGGAAACACCATATATTTT. It is translated as CASQDSGNTIYF.

The chain links TRBV30 to TRBJ2-1, with D unresolved. V shed 3 bases and J shed 5 bases, with 5 bases lying between them. CDR3 length: 11 residues. Germline CDR1 is GTSNPN and CDR2 is SVGIG (reference sequence). In DNA, the CDR3 is TGTGCCTGGAGGAAGAACAATGAGCAGTTCTTC. This codes for CAWRKNNEQFF.

This clone has more than one count but fewer than ten. This same CDR3 is encoded by further DNA sequences in the sample. The rearrangement links TRBV27 to TRBJ1-6; D not certain. V shed 2 bases and J shed 10 bases, with 6 bases lying between them. The CDR3 spans 12 residues. CDR1 is MNHEY, CDR2 SMNVEV, per germline (reference sequence). As DNA, the CDR3 is TGTGCCAGCAGTTTAATTGGATCACCCCTCCACTTT. Amino acids: CASSLIGSPLHF.

V gene TRBV7-9 combines with J gene TRBJ2-5; 8 bases line up with TRBD1. The CDR3 length is 15 residues. After removal of 3 bases from V and 6 bases from J, the junction contained 9 bases not matched to a gene. From germline, CDR1 is SEHNR and CDR2 FQNEAQ (reference sequence). The CDR3 here is CASSFGQGGSKTQYF. Here the CDR3 DNA reads TGTGCCAGCAGCTTCGGACAGGGAGGTTCGAAGACCCAGTACTTC.

The chain recombines TRBV27 with TRBJ1-2; D is perhaps TRBD1 (5 bases). Trimming pared 5 bases from V and 7 bases from J, leaving 17 bases between. The germline V gene has CDR1 MNHEY and CDR2 SMNVEV (reference sequence). This CDR3 comprises 14 residues. The CDR3 DNA follows: TGTGCCAGCAGTCTCACGGCGGGGCCCCTTGGCTACACCTTC. Amino acids: CASSLTAGPLGYTF.

The DNA of the CDR3 is TGCAGTGCTAGAGCCCAAGTGGGCTACACCTTC. Amino acids: CSARAQVGYTF. The chain is built from TRBV20-1 and TRBJ1-2; no reliable D call. The CDR3 totals 11 residues. V was clipped by 1 base and J by 8 bases, with 8 bases between them. Germline-derived CDR1 and CDR2 are DFQATT and SNEGSKA (reference sequence).

The V gene is TRBV6-5, the J gene TRBJ1-2, with a weak D call TRBD1 (6 bases). Trimming pared 0 bases from V and 2 bases from J, leaving 10 bases between. This CDR3 spans 15 amino acids. The germline CDR1 and CDR2 sequences are MNHEY and SVGAGI. The CDR3 loop reads CASSYSPGDNYGYTF. The CDR3, as DNA: TGTGCCAGCAGTTACTCGCCAGGGGACAACTATGGCTACACCTTC.

This chain uses TRBV4-3 with TRBJ2-2, with 7 bases identical to TRBD1. With V trimmed by 4 bases and J by 6 bases, 8 bases remained unmatched. Germline V gene data show CDR1 as LGHNA and CDR2 as YSLEER. The length of the CDR3 is 15 residues. The CDR3 loop reads CASSPDRYSAGELFF. Written as DNA, the CDR3 is TGCGCCAGCAGCCCGGACAGGTACAGTGCCGGGGAGCTGTTTTTT.